Described below is a single T cell receptor (beta chain) sequence and its context. Its specific antigen is unknown. Per-base qualities were not stored, and no clone one base away is much larger. This record belongs to a study of technical replicates of blood from four donors (TCRdb year 2017). Its CDR3 holds 18 amino acids, cysteine through phenylalanine. Kept here is only the CDR3 DNA, which spans 54 bases and is read in frame from base 1. CDR1 and CDR2 were assigned from the germline V gene as SGDLS and YYNGEE. The V end gives up 3 bases and the J end 3 bases, leaving 9 bases in the junction not matched to a gene. The library was built by means of the immunoSEQ multiplex PCR assay. TCRdb mirrors the immuneACCESS table, restricted to in-frame sequences. Some clones are absent from its copies; in checked studies, under half trace to an unresolved V gene, and the reason for the others is unknown. The sample profile shows about 7,200 clones; almost 97% of them were found once. Roughly 7% of the sample is in the top ten clones.

Material: PBMCs. The TCR sequence derives from a human donor in good health. The sequence links TRBV9 to TRBJ2-2; 12 middle bases align to TRBD2. In nucleotides, the sequence is TGTGCCAGCAGCGACCGTTACGGACTAGCGGGACACACCGGGGAGCTGTTTTTT. It is translated as CASSDRYGLAGHTGELFF.